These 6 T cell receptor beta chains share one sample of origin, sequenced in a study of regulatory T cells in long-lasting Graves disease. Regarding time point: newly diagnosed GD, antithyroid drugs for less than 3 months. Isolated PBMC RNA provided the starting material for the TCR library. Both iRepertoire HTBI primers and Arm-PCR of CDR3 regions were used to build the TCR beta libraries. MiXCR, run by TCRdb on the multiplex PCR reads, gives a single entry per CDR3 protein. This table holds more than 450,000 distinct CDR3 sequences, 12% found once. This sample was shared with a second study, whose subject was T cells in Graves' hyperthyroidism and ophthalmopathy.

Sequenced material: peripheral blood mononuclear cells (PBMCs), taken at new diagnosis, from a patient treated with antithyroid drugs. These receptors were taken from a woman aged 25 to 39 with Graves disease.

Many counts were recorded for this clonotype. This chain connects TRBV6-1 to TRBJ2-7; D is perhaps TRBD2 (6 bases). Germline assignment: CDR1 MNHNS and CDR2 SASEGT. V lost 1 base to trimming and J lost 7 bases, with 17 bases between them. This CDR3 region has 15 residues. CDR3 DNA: TGTGCCAGCAGTGAAGAGTCGGGAGTTCCTCCGGAGCAGTACTTC. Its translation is CASSEESGVPPEQYF.

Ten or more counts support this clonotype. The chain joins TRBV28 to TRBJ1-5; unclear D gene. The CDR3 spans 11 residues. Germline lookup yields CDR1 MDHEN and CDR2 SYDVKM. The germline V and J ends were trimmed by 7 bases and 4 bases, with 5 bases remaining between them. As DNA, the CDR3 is TGTGCCAGCAACGGGAATCAGCCCCAGCATTTT. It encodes CASNGNQPQHF.

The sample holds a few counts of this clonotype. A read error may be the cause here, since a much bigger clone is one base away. In nucleotides, the CDR3 is TGTGCCAGCAGCTTAGTGGGACTAGCGGGAGTTCCCGACAAGCAGTACTTC. The encoded protein is CASSLVGLAGVPDKQYF. The rearrangement links TRBV11-3 to TRBJ2-7; 14 bases are a match to TRBD2. There are 17 residues in the CDR3. The germline V gene has CDR1 SGHNT and CDR2 YENEEA. The junction had 10 bases not matched to a gene; V was cut back by 1 base and J by 8 bases.

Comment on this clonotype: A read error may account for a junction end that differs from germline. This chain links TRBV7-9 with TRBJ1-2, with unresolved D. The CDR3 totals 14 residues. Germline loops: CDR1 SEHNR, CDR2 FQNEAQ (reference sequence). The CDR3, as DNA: TGTGCCGGCAGGAGCTCGGAGATTAACTATGGCTACAGCTTC. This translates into CAGRSSEINYGYSF. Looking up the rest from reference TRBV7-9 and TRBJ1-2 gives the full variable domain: DTGVSQNPRHKITKRGQNVTFRCDPISEHNRLYWYRQTLGQGPEFLTYFQNEAQLEKSRLLSDRFSAERPKGSFSTLEIQRTEQGDSAMYLCAGRSSEINYGYSFGSGTRLTVV.

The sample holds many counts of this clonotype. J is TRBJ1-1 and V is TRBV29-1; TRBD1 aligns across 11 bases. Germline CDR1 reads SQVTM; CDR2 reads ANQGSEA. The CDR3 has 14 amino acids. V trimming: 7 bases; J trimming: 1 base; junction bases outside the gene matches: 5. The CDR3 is CSGGQGVANTEAFF. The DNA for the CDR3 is TGCAGCGGGGGACAGGGGGTCGCGAACACTGAAGCTTTCTTT.

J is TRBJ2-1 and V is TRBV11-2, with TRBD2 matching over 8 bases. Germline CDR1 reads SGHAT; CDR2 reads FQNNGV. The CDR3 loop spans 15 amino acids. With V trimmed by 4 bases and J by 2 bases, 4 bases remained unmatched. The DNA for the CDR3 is TGTGCCAGCAGCTCAGGACTAGCAACCTACAATGAGCAGTTCTTC. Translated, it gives CASSSGLATYNEQFF.